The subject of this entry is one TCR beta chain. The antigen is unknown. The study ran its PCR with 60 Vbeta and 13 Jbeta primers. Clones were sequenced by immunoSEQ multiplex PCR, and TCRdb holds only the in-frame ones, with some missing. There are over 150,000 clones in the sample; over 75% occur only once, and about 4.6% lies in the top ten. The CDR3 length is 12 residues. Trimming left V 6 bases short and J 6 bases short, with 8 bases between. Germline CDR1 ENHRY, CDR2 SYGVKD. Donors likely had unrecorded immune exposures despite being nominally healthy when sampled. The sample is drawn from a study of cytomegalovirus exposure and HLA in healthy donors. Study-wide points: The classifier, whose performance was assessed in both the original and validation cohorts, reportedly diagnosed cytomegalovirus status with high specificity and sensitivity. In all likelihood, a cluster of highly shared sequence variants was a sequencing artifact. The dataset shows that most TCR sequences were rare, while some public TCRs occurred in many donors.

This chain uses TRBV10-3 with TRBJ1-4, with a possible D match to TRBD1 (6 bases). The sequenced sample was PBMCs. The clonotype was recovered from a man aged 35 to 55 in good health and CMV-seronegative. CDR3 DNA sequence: TGTGCCATCAGCGGACAGCATGAAAAACTGTTTTTT. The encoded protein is CAISGQHEKLFF.